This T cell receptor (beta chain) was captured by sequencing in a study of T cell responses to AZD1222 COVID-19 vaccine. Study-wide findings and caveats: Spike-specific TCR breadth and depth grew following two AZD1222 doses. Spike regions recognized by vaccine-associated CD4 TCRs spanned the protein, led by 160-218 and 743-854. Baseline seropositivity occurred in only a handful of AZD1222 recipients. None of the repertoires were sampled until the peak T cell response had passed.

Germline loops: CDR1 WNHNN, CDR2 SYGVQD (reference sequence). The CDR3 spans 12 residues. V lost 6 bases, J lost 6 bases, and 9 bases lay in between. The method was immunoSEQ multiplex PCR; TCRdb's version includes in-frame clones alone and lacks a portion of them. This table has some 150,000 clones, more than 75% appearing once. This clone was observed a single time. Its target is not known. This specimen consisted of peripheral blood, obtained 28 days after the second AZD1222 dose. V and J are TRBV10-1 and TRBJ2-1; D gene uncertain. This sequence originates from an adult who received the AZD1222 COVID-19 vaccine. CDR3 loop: CASRVGRNEQFF. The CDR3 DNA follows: TGCGCCAGCAGGGTCGGGCGCAATGAGCAGTTCTTC.